Listed here are 17 T cell receptor beta chains from one sample, sequenced in a study of cytomegalovirus exposure and HLA in healthy donors. This PCR relied on a set of 60 Vbeta primers and 13 Jbeta primers. Sequenced by immunoSEQ multiplex PCR; TCRdb stores in-frame clones only, minus some. The sample includes 80,000 to 100,000 clones, around 81% of them seen just once. Material: PBMCs. The receptors here all came from a female donor in good health and CMV-seropositive.

This chain uses TRBV27 with TRBJ2-1; the match to TRBD2 covers 8 bases. Germline CDR1 is MNHEY and CDR2 is SMNVEV (reference sequence). This CDR3 has 15 residues. V lost 3 bases, J lost 5 bases, and 6 bases stayed unmatched. CDR3 nucleotide sequence: TGTGCCAGCAGTTTGGCGGGACTAGTGAACAATGAGCAGTTCTTC. Protein: CASSLAGLVNNEQFF.

The chain carries TRBV29-1 and TRBJ2-2; D may be TRBD1 (6 bases). Trimming removed 6 bases from V and 0 bases from J, with 8 bases in between. Germline loops: CDR1 SQVTM, CDR2 ANQGSEA. The CDR3 has 13 amino acids. CDR3 region: CSVGTTNTGELFF. In nucleotides, the CDR3 is TGCAGCGTCGGGACAACGAACACCGGGGAGCTGTTTTTT.

The chain links TRBV5-1 to TRBJ2-1; 11 positions match TRBD2. CDR3 size: 15 residues. Per the germline V gene, CDR1 is SGHRS and CDR2 is YFSETQ. After removal of 4 bases from V and 5 bases from J, the junction contained 5 bases not matched to a gene. This chain's CDR3 is CASSAGTSGNNEQFF. CDR3 nucleotide sequence: TGCGCCAGCAGCGCCGGGACTAGCGGTAACAATGAGCAGTTCTTC.

This rearrangement joins TRBV5-5 to TRBJ1-6; 10 bases are shared with TRBD1. CDR3 size: 18 residues. Germline CDR1 is SGHKS and CDR2 is YYEKEE (reference sequence). V dropped 4 bases and J dropped 2; count of bases not matched to a gene: 9. CDR3 coding DNA: TGTGCCAGCAGCCAGGTGGTTGGGACAGGGGCCTATAATTCACCCCTCCACTTT. This translates into CASSQVVGTGAYNSPLHF.

The chain carries TRBV28 and TRBJ2-7; perhaps TRBD1 as D (6 bases). This CDR3 contains 16 residues. Germline CDR1 and CDR2: MDHEN and SYDVKM. V gave up 5 bases and J gave up 0 bases, with 17 bases separating them. DNA of the CDR3: TGTGCCAGCAGTGCCTTTTCAGGGGCCAACTCCTACGAGCAGTACTTC. Its protein is CASSAFSGANSYEQYF.

The chain couples TRBV4-2 to TRBJ2-5, with 8 positions matching TRBD2. The better agreement between TRBJ2-7 and the DNA end casts doubt on the J call. The CDR3 has 16 amino acids. The germline gives CDR1 LGHNA, CDR2 YNFKEQ. This CDR3 reads CASSQDQRENKYEQYF. Here the CDR3 DNA reads TGTGCCAGCAGCCAAGATCAGCGGGAGAACAAATACGAGCAGTACTTC.

The chain carries TRBV5-1 and TRBJ2-7; 8 positions agree with TRBD2. In germline, CDR1 is SGHRS, CDR2 YFSETQ. CDR3 size: 17 residues. V trimming: 1 base; J trimming: 3 bases; junction bases outside the gene matches: 12. The CDR3 nucleotides are TGCGCCAGCAGCTTGTACCTCCCGGGACTAGGGAACTACGAGCAGTACTTC. It codes for CASSLYLPGLGNYEQYF. Together with reference TRBV5-1 and TRBJ2-7, the CDR3 gives the full variable domain: KAGVTQTPRYLIKTRGQQVTLSCSPISGHRSVSWYQQTPGQGLQFLFEYFSETQRNKGNFPGRFSGRQFSNSRSEMNVSTLELGDSALYLCASSLYLPGLGNYEQYFGPGTRLTVT.

The chain carries TRBV10-3 and TRBJ1-6; D unresolved. CDR1 and CDR2 from the germline V gene are ENHRY and SYGVKD. V was cut by 0 bases and J by 2 bases, with 8 bases left in between. This CDR3 is built from 16 residues. CDR3 bases: TGTGCCATCAGTGAGTCGCTCACGGCCTATAATTCACCCCTCCACTTT. Translation gives CAISESLTAYNSPLHF.

This clone was counted only a few times. CDR3 sequence (DNA): TGTGCCAGCAGCCCCGGGACAGGGGAAGGTCAGCCCCAGCATTTT. Amino acids: CASSPGTGEGQPQHF. The rearrangement links TRBV7-9 to TRBJ1-5, with 10 bases identical to TRBD1. Trimming cost V 5 bases and J 6 bases; bases outside gene matches: 7. Germline-derived CDR1 and CDR2 are SEHNR and FQNEAQ (reference sequence). This CDR3 has 15 amino acids.

The chain carries TRBV27 and TRBJ2-7; 7 bases fit TRBD2. Germline lookup yields CDR1 MNHEY and CDR2 SMNVEV (reference sequence). The CDR3 has 14 residues. Unmatched junction bases numbered 5, after V lost 4 bases and J lost 2 bases. CDR3 bases: TGTGCCAGCAGTTGGCTCGGGGGGACCTACGAGCAGTACTTC. This codes for CASSWLGGTYEQYF.

The chain carries TRBV6-5 and TRBJ2-7; 7 nucleotides align to TRBD1. Trimming at V came to 6 bases and at J to 5 bases, leaving 7 bases not matched to a gene. Germline CDR1 reads MNHEY; CDR2 reads SVGAGI. CDR3 length: 13 residues. CDR3 coding DNA: TGTGCCAGCAGGATAGACAGGGACAACGAGCAGTACTTC. Translation gives CASRIDRDNEQYF.

This clone was observed a handful of times. The gene calls are TRBV5-1 and TRBJ2-3, with D perhaps matching TRBD1 (5 bases). V was pared by 2 bases and J by 5 bases, with 9 bases between. Germline CDR1 is SGHRS and CDR2 is YFSETQ. This CDR3 is built from 13 residues. CDR3 loop: CASSFYQGDTQYF. CDR3 sequence (DNA): TGCGCCAGCAGCTTTTACCAGGGAGATACGCAGTATTTT.

V usage is TRBV27 and J usage is TRBJ2-1; possible D gene TRBD2, 6 bases. The CDR3 runs 21 residues. The V end lost 4 bases, the J end lost 0 bases, and 28 bases lay between the germline ends. Germline CDR1 and CDR2: MNHEY and SMNVEV (reference sequence). Written as DNA, the CDR3 is TGTGCCAGCAGTTCGCAGTCTAGCGACCCGGGCCTCCCGAGCTCCTACAATGAGCAGTTCTTC. This encodes CASSSQSSDPGLPSSYNEQFF.

J is TRBJ2-7 and V is TRBV25-1, with D uncertain. Looked up from germline, CDR1 is MGHDK and CDR2 is SYGVNS. V was shortened by 3 bases and J by 0 bases, with 6 bases between the two germline ends. The CDR3 loop spans 13 amino acids. In nucleotides, the CDR3 is TGTGCCAGCAGTGACCCCAACTCCTACGAGCAGTACTTC. It codes for CASSDPNSYEQYF.

The rearrangement joins TRBV7-9 to TRBJ1-1; D is perhaps TRBD1 (5 bases). This CDR3 has 16 amino acids. Germline assignment: CDR1 SEHNR and CDR2 FQNEAQ (reference sequence). Trimming cost V 4 bases and J 6 bases, with 21 bases left between them. The CDR3 protein is CASSSSKGSSSAEAFF. CDR3 sequence (DNA): TGTGCCAGCAGCTCATCAAAGGGGTCATCGAGCGCTGAAGCTTTCTTT.

The gene calls are TRBV7-6 and TRBJ2-1; 8 bases align to TRBD2. The CDR3 contains 16 residues. Germline values: CDR1 SGHVS, CDR2 FNYEAQ. Trimming cost V 4 bases and J 6 bases; bases outside gene matches: 11. The CDR3 DNA reads as TGTGCCAGCAGCTCAACTAGCGGAGGGATAGGCAATGAGCAGTTCTTC. It yields the protein CASSSTSGGIGNEQFF.

The gene calls are TRBV10-1 and TRBJ1-5; TRBD1 is a possible D gene (6 bases). V lost 7 bases and J lost 5, with 15 bases in between. Germline CDR1 reads WNHNN; CDR2 reads SYGVQD (reference sequence). The CDR3 loop spans 14 amino acids. The CDR3 sequence is CASIGRKGDQPQHF. Here the CDR3 DNA reads TGCGCCAGCATTGGACGAAAGGGGGATCAGCCCCAGCATTTT.